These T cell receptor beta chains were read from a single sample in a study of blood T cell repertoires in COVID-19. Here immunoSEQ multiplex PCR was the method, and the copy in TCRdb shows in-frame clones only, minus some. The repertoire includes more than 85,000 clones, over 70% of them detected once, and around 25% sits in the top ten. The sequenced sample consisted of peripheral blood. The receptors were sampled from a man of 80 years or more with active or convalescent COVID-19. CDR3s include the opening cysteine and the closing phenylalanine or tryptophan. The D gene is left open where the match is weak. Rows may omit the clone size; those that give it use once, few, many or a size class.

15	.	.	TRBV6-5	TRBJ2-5	CASSSPGSPRETQYF	TGTGCCAGCAGCTCCCCGGGGTCCCCCAGGGAGACCCAGTACTTC
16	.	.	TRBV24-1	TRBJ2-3	CATSDPVRTSTDTQYF	TGTGCCACCAGTGACCCTGTGAGAACTAGCACAGATACGCAGTATTTT
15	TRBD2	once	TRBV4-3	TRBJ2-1	CASSQVAGGQNEQFF	TGCGCCAGCAGCCAAGTGGCGGGGGGGCAAAATGAGCAGTTCTTC
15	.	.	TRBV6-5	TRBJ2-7	CASSPGEQVKGEQYF	TGTGCCAGCAGCCCCGGGGAGCAGGTCAAAGGGGAGCAGTACTTC
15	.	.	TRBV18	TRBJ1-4	CASSPPAGNGEKLFF	TGTGCCAGCTCACCACCGGCGGGTAATGGTGAAAAACTGTTTTTT
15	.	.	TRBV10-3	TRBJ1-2	CAISESVGAAYGYTF	TGTGCCATCAGTGAGTCGGTGGGGGCAGCCTATGGCTACACCTTC
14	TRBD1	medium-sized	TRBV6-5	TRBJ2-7	CASSYHGTAYEQYF	TGTGCCAGCAGTTACCACGGGACAGCCTACGAGCAGTACTTC
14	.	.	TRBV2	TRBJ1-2	CASIGGAQYYGYTF	TGTGCCAGCATAGGGGGGGCGCAGTACTATGGCTACACCTTC
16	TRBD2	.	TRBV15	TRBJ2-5	CATSRSWASGGGTQYF	TGTGCCACCAGCAGGTCTTGGGCTAGCGGGGGTGGGACCCAGTACTTC
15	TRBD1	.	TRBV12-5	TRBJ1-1	CASAPGQGMNTEAFF	TGTGCTAGTGCCCCCGGACAGGGAATGAACACTGAAGCTTTCTTT
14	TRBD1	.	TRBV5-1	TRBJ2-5	CASSDLRGQETQYF	TGCGCCAGCAGCGATCTCAGGGGGCAAGAGACCCAGTACTTC
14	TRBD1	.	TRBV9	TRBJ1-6	CASSGGGRNSPLHF	TGTGCCAGCAGTGGAGGGGGCAGGAATTCACCCCTCCACTTT
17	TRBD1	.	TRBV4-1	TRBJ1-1	CASSHHRQGAGDTEAFF	TGCGCCAGCAGCCACCATAGACAGGGGGCAGGGGACACTGAAGCTTTCTTT
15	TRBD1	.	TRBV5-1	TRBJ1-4	CASSGRGQGTEKLFF	TGCGCCAGCAGCGGCCGGGGACAGGGTACTGAAAAACTGTTTTTT
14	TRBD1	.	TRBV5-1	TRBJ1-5	CASSQGQGDQPQHF	TGCGCCAGCAGCCAGGGACAGGGGGACCAGCCCCAGCATTTT
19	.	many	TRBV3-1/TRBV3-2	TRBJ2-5	CASSQDVGSHTILQETQYF	TGTGCCAGCAGCCAAGATGTGGGCAGCCATACCATCCTCCAAGAGACCCAGTACTTC
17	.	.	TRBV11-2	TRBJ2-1	CASSLDSPPVYWNEQFF	TGTGCCAGCAGCTTAGATTCCCCACCGGTGTACTGGAATGAGCAGTTCTTC
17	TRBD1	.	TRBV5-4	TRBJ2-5	CASSPKTARGRGETQYF	TGTGCCAGCAGCCCTAAAACCGCCAGGGGGAGAGGAGAGACCCAGTACTTC
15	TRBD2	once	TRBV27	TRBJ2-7	CASSLSGGVRAEQYF	TGTGCCAGCAGTTTATCGGGGGGGGTGAGGGCCGAGCAGTACTTC
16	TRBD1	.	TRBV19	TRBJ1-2	CASSSSYGGTGYGYTF	TGTGCCAGTAGTTCCTCCTACGGGGGGACAGGCTATGGCTACACCTTC
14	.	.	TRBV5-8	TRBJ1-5	CASRPYRDNQPQHF	TGTGCCAGCAGGCCTTACAGGGACAATCAGCCCCAGCATTTT
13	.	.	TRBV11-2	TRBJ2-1	CASSLAAIGSGFF	TGTGCCAGCAGCTTAGCCGCCATCGGTTCGGGGTTCTTC
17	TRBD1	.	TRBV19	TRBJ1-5	CASSLFSGTDSNQPQHF	TGTGCCAGTTCTCTCTTCTCCGGGACAGATAGCAATCAGCCCCAGCATTTT
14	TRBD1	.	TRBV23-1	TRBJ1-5	CASRGTEPNQPQHF	TGCGCCAGCAGAGGGACAGAGCCGAATCAGCCCCAGCATTTT
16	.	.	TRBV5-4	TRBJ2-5	CASSLATTGYQETQYF	TGTGCCAGCAGCTTGGCTACAACGGGGTACCAAGAGACCCAGTACTTC
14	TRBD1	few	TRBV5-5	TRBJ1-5	CASSLDRGGQPQHF	TGTGCCAGCAGCTTGGACAGGGGAGGTCAGCCCCAGCATTTT
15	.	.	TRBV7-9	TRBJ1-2	CASSFGGTRNYGYTF	TGTGCCAGCAGCTTCGGAGGCACTAGGAACTATGGCTACACCTTC